Listed below are T cell receptor beta chains from one sample, sequenced in a study of control samples from healthy donors and cancer patients. Data came from immunoSEQ multiplex PCR; TCRdb stores just in-frame clones and leaves some out. Among about 75,000 clones listed, approximately 84% were seen once. Material: blood. The receptors were sampled from a man over 45 in good health. CDR3s include the opening cysteine and the closing phenylalanine or tryptophan. D genes are given only for firm matches. The size of a clone is reported for some rows only, either as once, few or many, or as a class for expanded clones.

TRBV3-1/TRBV3-2	.	.	TRBJ1-5	TGTGCCAGCAGCCAAACACCCAATCAGCCCCAGCATTTT	CASSQTPNQPQHF
TRBV7-2	.	.	TRBJ2-7	TGTGCCAGCAGCTTAGTTCCCCACCGCTCCTACGAGCAGTACTTC	CASSLVPHRSYEQYF
TRBV19	.	.	TRBJ2-3	TGTGCCAGTAGTATAGGTCCTAGGAGCACAGATACGCAGTATTTT	CASSIGPRSTDTQYF
TRBV5-1	.	TRBD2	TRBJ2-3	TGCGCCAGCAGCACCTCACTAGCGGGAGGCTCCACAGATACGCAGTATTTT	CASSTSLAGGSTDTQYF
TRBV6-2/TRBV6-3	few	.	TRBJ1-2	TGTGCCAGCAGTGACAACGGGGGCTACACCTTC	CASSDNGGYTF
TRBV19	.	.	TRBJ2-1	TGTGCCAGTATCGACACATTCTCCTACAATGAGCAGTTCTTC	CASIDTFSYNEQFF
TRBV5-1	.	TRBD1	TRBJ2-7	TGCGCCAGCAGCTTGGGGGGACAGGGGTACGAGCAGTACTTC	CASSLGGQGYEQYF
TRBV7-8	.	TRBD1	TRBJ1-6	TGTGCCAGCAGCACCCGGGGGGGACAGGGAAGTAATTCACCCCTCCACTTT	CASSTRGGQGSNSPLHF
TRBV6-5	once	TRBD2	TRBJ2-7	TGTGCCAGCAGTTCGCTAGCGGGAAGATCCTACGAGCAGTACTTC	CASSSLAGRSYEQYF
TRBV4-2	.	TRBD2	TRBJ2-1	TGTGCCAGCAGCCAAGGGACTAGCGGGAGGGTTCGGTATGAGTTCTTC	CASSQGTSGRVRYEFF
TRBV30	.	.	TRBJ1-2	TGTGCCTGGAGTGTAGAGAGACTGAATGGCTACACCTTC	CAWSVERLNGYTF
TRBV7-2	.	.	TRBJ2-3	TGTGCCAGCAGCGGGTCGGGACTCTCCATTAGGGGAGATACGCAGTATTTT	CASSGSGLSIRGDTQYF
TRBV4-1	.	TRBD1	TRBJ2-7	TGCGCCAGCAGCCAAGAGGGGACAGGGGGGAGGGAGCAGTACTTC	CASSQEGTGGREQYF
TRBV7-9	.	.	TRBJ2-5	TGTGCCAGCAGCTTGGACGGAGGCTTCCAAGAGACCCAGTACTTC	CASSLDGGFQETQYF